This T cell receptor beta chain was found in a study of blood T cell repertoires in COVID-19. Profiling relied on immunoSEQ multiplex PCR, and the TCRdb table lists in-frame clones only, not all of them. This sample has almost 200,000 clones, with approximately 86% found just once. The CDR3 length is 17 residues. Germline loops: CDR1 GTSNPN, CDR2 SVGIG (reference sequence). Trimming cost V 2 bases and J 2 bases; bases outside gene matches: 9. This receptor was obtained from a man in his sixties with COVID-19, enrolled during active disease. The V and J genes are TRBV30 and TRBJ1-4; 9 positions match TRBD1. Material: peripheral blood. The DNA for the CDR3 is TGTGCCTGGAGTCTCGCCGGGACAGGGAGTACTAATGAAAAACTGTTTTTT. Encoded protein: CAWSLAGTGSTNEKLFF.